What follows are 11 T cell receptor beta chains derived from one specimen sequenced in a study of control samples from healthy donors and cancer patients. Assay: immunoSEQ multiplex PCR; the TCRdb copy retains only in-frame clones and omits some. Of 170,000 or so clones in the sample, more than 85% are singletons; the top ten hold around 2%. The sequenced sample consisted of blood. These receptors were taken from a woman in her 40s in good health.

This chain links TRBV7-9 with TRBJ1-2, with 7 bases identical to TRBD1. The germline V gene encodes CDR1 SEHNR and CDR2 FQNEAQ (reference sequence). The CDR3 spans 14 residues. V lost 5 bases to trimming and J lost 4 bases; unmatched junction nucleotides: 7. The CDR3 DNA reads TGTGCCAGCAGCCTCGACAGGGCTGGCTATGGCTACACCTTC. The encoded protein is CASSLDRAGYGYTF.

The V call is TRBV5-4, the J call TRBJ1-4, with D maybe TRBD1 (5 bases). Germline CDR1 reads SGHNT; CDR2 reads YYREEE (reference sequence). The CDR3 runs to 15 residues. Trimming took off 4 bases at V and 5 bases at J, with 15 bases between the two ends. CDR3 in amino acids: CASSRVPGGNEKLFF. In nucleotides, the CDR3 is TGTGCCAGCAGCAGAGTCCCCGGGGGGAATGAAAAACTGTTTTTT.

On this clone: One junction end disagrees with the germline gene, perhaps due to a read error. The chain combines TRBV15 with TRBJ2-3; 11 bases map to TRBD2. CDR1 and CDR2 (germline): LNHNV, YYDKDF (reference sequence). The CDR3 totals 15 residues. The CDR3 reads CATSSRTLLAGVENF. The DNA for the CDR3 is TGTGCCACCAGCTCCCGAACCCTACTAGCGGGGGTGGAGAATTTT.

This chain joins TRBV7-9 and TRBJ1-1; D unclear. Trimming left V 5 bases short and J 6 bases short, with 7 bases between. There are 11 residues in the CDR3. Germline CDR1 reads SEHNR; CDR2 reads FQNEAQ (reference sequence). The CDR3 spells CASSREPEAFF. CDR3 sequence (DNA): TGTGCCAGCAGCCGAGAGCCTGAAGCTTTCTTT.

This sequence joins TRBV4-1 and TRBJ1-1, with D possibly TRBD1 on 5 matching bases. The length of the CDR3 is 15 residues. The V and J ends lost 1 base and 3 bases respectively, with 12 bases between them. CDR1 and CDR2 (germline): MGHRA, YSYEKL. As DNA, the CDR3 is TGCGCCAGCAGCCAAGCGGGGGGTAGGGACACTGAAGCTTTCTTT. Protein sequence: CASSQAGGRDTEAFF.

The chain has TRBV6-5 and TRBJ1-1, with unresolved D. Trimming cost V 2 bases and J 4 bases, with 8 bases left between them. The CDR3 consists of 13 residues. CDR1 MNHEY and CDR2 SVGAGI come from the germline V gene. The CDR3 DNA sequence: TGTGCCAGCAGTTACCTGGAGAGCACTGAAGCTTTCTTT. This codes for CASSYLESTEAFF.

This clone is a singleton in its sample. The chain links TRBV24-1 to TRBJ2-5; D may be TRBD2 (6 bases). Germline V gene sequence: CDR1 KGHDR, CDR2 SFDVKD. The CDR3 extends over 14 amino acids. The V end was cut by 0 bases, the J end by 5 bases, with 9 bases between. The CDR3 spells CATSDLTSRETQYF. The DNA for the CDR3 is TGTGCCACCAGTGATTTGACTAGCCGGGAGACCCAGTACTTC.

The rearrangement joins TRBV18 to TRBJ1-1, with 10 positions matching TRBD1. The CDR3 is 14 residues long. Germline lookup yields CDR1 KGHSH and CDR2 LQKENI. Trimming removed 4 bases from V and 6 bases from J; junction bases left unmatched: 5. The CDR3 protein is CASSQTGGASEAFF. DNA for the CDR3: TGTGCCAGCTCACAGACAGGGGGCGCGTCTGAAGCTTTCTTT. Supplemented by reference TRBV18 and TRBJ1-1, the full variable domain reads NAGVMQNPRHLVRRRGQEARLRCSPMKGHSHVYWYRQLPEEGLKFMVYLQKENIIDESGMPKERFSAEFPKEGPSILRIQQVVRGDSAAYFCASSQTGGASEAFFGQGTRLTVV.

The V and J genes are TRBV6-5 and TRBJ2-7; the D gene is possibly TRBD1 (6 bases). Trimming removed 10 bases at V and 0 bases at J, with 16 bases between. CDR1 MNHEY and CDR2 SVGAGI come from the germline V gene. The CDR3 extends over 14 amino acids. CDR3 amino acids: CATNPGGDSYEQYF. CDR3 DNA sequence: TGTGCCACTAACCCTGGGGGCGACTCCTACGAGCAGTACTTC.

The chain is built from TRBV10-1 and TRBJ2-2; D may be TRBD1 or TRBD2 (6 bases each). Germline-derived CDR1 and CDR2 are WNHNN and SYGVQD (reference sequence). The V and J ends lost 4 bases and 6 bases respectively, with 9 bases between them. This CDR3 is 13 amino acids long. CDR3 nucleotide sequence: TGCGCCAGCAGTGCGGGGGCCGCCGGGGAGCTGTTTTTT. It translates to CASSAGAAGELFF.

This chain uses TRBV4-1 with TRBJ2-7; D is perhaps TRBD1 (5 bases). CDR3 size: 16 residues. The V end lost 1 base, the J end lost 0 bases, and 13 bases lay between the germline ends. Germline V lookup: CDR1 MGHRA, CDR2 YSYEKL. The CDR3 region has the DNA TGCGCCAGCAGCCAAGGGGCGACAGCCCTCTCCTACGAGCAGTACTTC. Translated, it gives CASSQGATALSYEQYF.